The clone carrying this T cell receptor beta chain was seen many times. The antigen remains unidentified. This sample is part of a study of response to subunit inactivated influenza vaccine. The study, taken as a whole, reports: After each seasonal influenza vaccination, few new T cells are recruited, the authors suggested.

Germline CDR1 and CDR2: SQVTM and ANQGSEA. The CDR3 is 17 amino acids. V lost 4 bases and J 6 bases, leaving 28 bases between the germline ends. TCRdb reanalysed the RT-PCR reads using MiXCR and keeps one entry per CDR3 protein. The sample consists of over 650,000 distinct CDR3 sequences, roughly 20% of them appearing once. The source of this sequence is a man aged 45 to 65 who received an inactivated influenza vaccine. The chain recombines TRBV29-1 with TRBJ2-7, with D maybe TRBD1 (6 bases). Material: PBMCs from blood, obtained more than 4 days after vaccination. The CDR3 here is CSVVAGAWGTPGGEQYF. CDR3 nucleotide sequence: TGCAGCGTTGTGGCAGGGGCTTGGGGGACGCCAGGCGGCGAGCAGTACTTC.